This T cell receptor beta chain originates from a study of shared clonotypes between healthy human individuals. General study findings and limits: Lower generation probabilities were found for non-shared clonotypes than for those shared by all four donors.

TCRdb's table, derived via immunoSEQ multiplex PCR, lists solely in-frame clones and lacks some. The repertoire holds some 2,500,000 clones, with more than 85% as singletons. Researchers partitioned CD4+ cells into CD45RA+ naive and CD45RA-negative memory subsets. Note on this clone: As yet, its antigen is unknown.

Germline CDR1 reads SGHAT; CDR2 reads FQDESV (reference sequence). This CDR3 has 14 amino acids. The ends lost 2 bases at V and 8 bases at J; junction bases unmatched: 4. Sequencing was done on a sample of naive CD4+ T cells from PBMCs. Subset described: CD45RA+ positively selected. The source of this sequence is a young man in good health. Some clones in this sample may be carry-over from other donors' samples. This chain joins TRBV11-1 and TRBJ1-4, with 8 bases aligning to TRBD1. The CDR3 DNA reads as TGTGCCAGCAGCTTACAGGGGGCTGAAGAAAAACTGTTTTTT. Protein product: CASSLQGAEEKLFF.